This T cell receptor beta chain is from a study of blood T cells in healthy people across ages. This CDR3 is built from 14 residues. V was cut by 0 bases and J by 8 bases, with 11 bases left in between. Germline-derived CDR1 and CDR2 are LGHNA and YSLEER. There are a few counts of this clonotype. Primers used in a second PCR of about 7 to 11 cycles were a sample-barcoded 5' primer and a J-beta primer mix. TCRdb reprocessed the 5' RACE reads with MiXCR, giving one entry per CDR3 protein. This sample has around 1,000,000 distinct CDR3 sequences; about 25% occur once, and the top ten carry around 0.75%. These data also featured in a second study, about T cells of mothers and their children. That paper notes: Over 9.5 million reads per mother and roughly 3 million per child were obtained. It was related mother-child pairs that showed slightly higher overlap than unrelated pairs, without reaching significance.

The TCR sequence derives from a girl aged 2 to 9 in good health. V is TRBV4-3 and J is TRBJ2-1; a weak D match, TRBD2 (6 bases). The sample was blood. The CDR3 sequence: CASSQDEGRYEQFF. The CDR3 DNA reads TGCGCCAGCAGCCAAGATGAAGGGAGGTATGAGCAGTTCTTC.